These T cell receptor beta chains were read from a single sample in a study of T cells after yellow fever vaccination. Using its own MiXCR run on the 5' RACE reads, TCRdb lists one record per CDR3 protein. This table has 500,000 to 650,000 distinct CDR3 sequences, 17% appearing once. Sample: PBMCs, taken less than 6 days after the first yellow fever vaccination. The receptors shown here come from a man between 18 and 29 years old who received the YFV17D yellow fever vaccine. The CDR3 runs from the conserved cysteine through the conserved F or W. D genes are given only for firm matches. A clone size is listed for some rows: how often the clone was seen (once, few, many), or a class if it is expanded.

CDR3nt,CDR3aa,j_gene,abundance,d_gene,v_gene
TGTGCCAGCAGGGGACTTTCTTCTGAGCAGTTCTTC,CASRGLSSEQFF,TRBJ2-1,.,.,TRBV6-2/TRBV6-3
TGTGCCAGCAGCCCCCAAAGGGGGGCCAATGAGCAGTTCTTC,CASSPQRGANEQFF,TRBJ2-1,many,.,TRBV7-2
TGTGCCAGCAGCTTCCAGCGGGGGAACCAAGAGACCCAGTACTTC,CASSFQRGNQETQYF,TRBJ2-5,.,TRBD2,TRBV7-2
TGTGCCAGCAGGATCGCGGGGCCCTCCTACAATGAGCAGTTCTTC,CASRIAGPSYNEQFF,TRBJ2-1,many,.,TRBV5-5
TGCGCCAGCAGCCAAACCCCCCTGGGGGGGTCGGATACGCAGTATTTT,CASSQTPLGGSDTQYF,TRBJ2-3,many,TRBD2,TRBV4-1
TGCGCCAGCAGCTTCAGAGGACCTAAAGCTTTCTTT,CASSFRGPKAFF,TRBJ1-1,.,.,TRBV5-1
TGTGCCAGCAGCTCGGGACTAGCGGGGGGCGGCGTTAGCACAGATACGCAGTATTTT,CASSSGLAGGGVSTDTQYF,TRBJ2-3,.,TRBD2,TRBV13
TGCAGCCTTGTGGGGGGCTACACCTTC,CSLVGGYTF,TRBJ1-2,.,.,TRBV29-1
TGTGCCAGCAGCGTGGGACATATGAACACTGAAGCTTTCTTT,CASSVGHMNTEAFF,TRBJ1-1,.,.,TRBV9
TGTGCCAGCAGTGAGCCTGCCGGGACAGGGTGGAGTGAAGCTTTCTTT,CASSEPAGTGWSEAFF,TRBJ1-1,many,TRBD1,TRBV6-2/TRBV6-3
TGCAGTGCTGGGGGTGCCGGGACGGGTCAGCCCCAGCATTTT,CSAGGAGTGQPQHF,TRBJ1-5,.,.,TRBV20-1
TGTGCCAGCAGTGAATTGGCCGGGTTTAATGAGCAGTTCTTC,CASSELAGFNEQFF,TRBJ2-1,.,.,TRBV6-1
TGCGCCAGCAGCTCGTCTAGCGGGGGGCGGAACACCGGGGAGCTGTTTTTT,CASSSSSGGRNTGELFF,TRBJ2-2,few,TRBD2,TRBV5-1
TGTGCCAGCAGCAAGGGACTAGCGGGGTTTGAGCAGTTCTTC,CASSKGLAGFEQFF,TRBJ2-1,many,TRBD2,TRBV7-9
TGCAGCGTTGTTGGCCAAACTAACACAGATACGCAGTATTTT,CSVVGQTNTDTQYF,TRBJ2-3,.,.,TRBV29-1
TGCGCCAGCAGCCACAATTTGCGGGCAGGGGGCAATGAGCAGTTCTTC,CASSHNLRAGGNEQFF,TRBJ2-1,few,TRBD1,TRBV4-3
TGTGCCAGCAGACCGACTAACGGGGATTCACCCCTCCACTTT,CASRPTNGDSPLHF,TRBJ1-6,few,.,TRBV3-1
TGTGCCAGCCGGTTGTTCGGGAACACCGGGGAGCTGTTTTTT,CASRLFGNTGELFF,TRBJ2-2,few,.,TRBV7-9
TGTGCCAGCAGTAAGACAGGGGAGGCTGGCTACACCTTC,CASSKTGEAGYTF,TRBJ1-2,few,TRBD1,TRBV7-9
TGTGCCACCAGTGATTCCCTCGAAGTACCGGAGACCCAGTACTTC,CATSDSLEVPETQYF,TRBJ2-5,few,.,TRBV24-1
TGTGCCAGCAGCTCACTCGGGGCCAACACCGGGGAGCTGTTTTTT,CASSSLGANTGELFF,TRBJ2-2,few,.,TRBV3-1
TGTGCCAGCAGCTTATATGGCAGCGGTGAGACCCAGTACTTC,CASSLYGSGETQYF,TRBJ2-5,.,.,TRBV7-2
TGTGCCAGCAGCTTTGGACTTTCCATGAGCTCCTATAATTCACCCCTCCACTTT,CASSFGLSMSSYNSPLHF,TRBJ1-6,.,.,TRBV11-1
TGTGCCATCAACGGACAGGGCATGGGCTACACCTTC,CAINGQGMGYTF,TRBJ1-2,few,TRBD1,TRBV10-3
TGTGCCAGCAGCTTGGTCCCTAAACACGAGCAGTTCTTC,CASSLVPKHEQFF,TRBJ2-1,.,.,TRBV11-3
TGTGCCAGCAGCGACCCCCTTGCGAACCAGTACTTC,CASSDPLANQYF,TRBJ2-5,.,.,TRBV7-2
TGTGCCAGCAGCTTTATGCAGGGCGACGAGACCCAGTACTTC,CASSFMQGDETQYF,TRBJ2-5,few,.,TRBV7-6
TGCGCCAGCGGGCGGGGACAGGGTGGCAATGAGCAGTTCTTC,CASGRGQGGNEQFF,TRBJ2-1,few,TRBD1,TRBV23-1
TGTGCCAGCAGCGTAGTCTATCGCCGGTTTCGCACTGAAGCTTTCTTT,CASSVVYRRFRTEAFF,TRBJ1-1,many,.,TRBV9
TGTGCCAGCAGGGCCCCGGACATCTACAATGAGCAGTTCTTC,CASRAPDIYNEQFF,TRBJ2-1,few,.,TRBV28
TGTGCCAGCAGCCTTCTAGCGGGGGGCTACGAGCAGTACTTC,CASSLLAGGYEQYF,TRBJ2-7,many,TRBD2,TRBV7-2
TGTGCCAGCAGTTACCCTGGGGCCGATACGCAGTATTTT,CASSYPGADTQYF,TRBJ2-3,many,.,TRBV6-5
TGTGCCAGCAGTTACGGGACGCTCGTTCAGCCCCAGCATTTT,CASSYGTLVQPQHF,TRBJ1-5,.,.,TRBV12-3/TRBV12-4
TGTGCCAGCAGTGACGAGGGGAGCTACGCTGAAGCTTTCTTT,CASSDEGSYAEAFF,TRBJ1-1,.,.,TRBV2
TGCAGTGCTAGCCGGGACAGGGGGGGCAATCAGCCCCAGCATTTT,CSASRDRGGNQPQHF,TRBJ1-5,few,TRBD1,TRBV20-1
TGCAGTGCTAGGTTAGTTGGGGCCCACAATCAGCCCCAGCATTTT,CSARLVGAHNQPQHF,TRBJ1-5,few,.,TRBV20-1
TGTGCCAGCAGCTTGGGACGGAATAATGAAAAACTGTTTTTT,CASSLGRNNEKLFF,TRBJ1-4,many,.,TRBV7-9
TGCGCCAGCAGTGGAAGGGGGGCAGGCGAGACCCAGTACTTC,CASSGRGAGETQYF,TRBJ2-5,few,.,TRBV10-2
TGCAGCGCTAGAGATAGGAGACAGGGGGCCGGCGGGGAGCTGTTTTTT,CSARDRRQGAGGELFF,TRBJ2-2,.,TRBD1,TRBV20-1
TGTGCCAGCTCACTTCGGACAGGGGGTTGGACTGAAGCTTTCTTT,CASSLRTGGWTEAFF,TRBJ1-1,few,TRBD1,TRBV18
TGTGCCAGCAGTAGGACAGTCAATGAAAAACTGTTTTTT,CASSRTVNEKLFF,TRBJ1-4,many,.,TRBV27
TGTGCCAGCATCGGACCCGGGACAGGGAATCGGGAGACCCAGTACTTC,CASIGPGTGNRETQYF,TRBJ2-5,.,TRBD1,TRBV6-2/TRBV6-3
TGCGCCAGCAGCGGTAGCGGGGACCGAGGGGATACGCAGTATTTT,CASSGSGDRGDTQYF,TRBJ2-3,many,TRBD2,TRBV5-1
TGTGCCAGCAGTCCCCAGGGGGCAGGCGGCCAGCCCCAGCATTTT,CASSPQGAGGQPQHF,TRBJ1-5,.,TRBD1,TRBV6-1
TGCGCCAGCAGCTGGACCAGGGACCACTATGGCTACACCTTC,CASSWTRDHYGYTF,TRBJ1-2,few,.,TRBV5-1
TGTGCCAGCATCCGGGACCTGGCTGGTGGCTACACCTTC,CASIRDLAGGYTF,TRBJ1-2,few,.,TRBV6-2/TRBV6-3
TGTGCCAGCAGCCAAGATCTAGAGGAGCAGTTCTTC,CASSQDLEEQFF,TRBJ2-1,.,.,TRBV4-2